These 18 T cell receptor beta chains originate from one sample sequenced in a study of blood T cell repertoires in COVID-19. The method was immunoSEQ multiplex PCR; TCRdb's version includes in-frame clones alone and lacks a portion of them. The sample lists under 250,000 clones; over 75% were seen once. Sequenced input: PBMCs or T cells enriched from blood (not recorded which). The receptor source for this set is a woman aged 30 to 39 who had been exposed to COVID-19.

This chain uses TRBV19 with TRBJ2-5; 7 bases are a match to TRBD1. The CDR3 extends over 14 amino acids. Trimming took 7 bases from V and 4 from J; bases not matched to a gene: 9. CDR1 and CDR2 (germline): LNHDA, SQIVND (reference sequence). The CDR3 DNA is TGTGCCAGTACCCCGACAGGGATGGGAGAGACCCAGTACTTC. The encoded protein is CASTPTGMGETQYF. Combining the CDR3 with reference TRBV19 and TRBJ2-5 gives the whole variable domain DGGITQSPKYLFRKEGQNVTLSCEQNLNHDAMYWYRQDPGQGLRLIYYSQIVNDFQKGDIAEGYSVSREKKESFPLTVTSAQKNPTAFYLCASTPTGMGETQYFGPGTRLLVL.

The genes are TRBV27 and TRBJ1-6; 7 nucleotides line up with TRBD1. The germline CDR1 and CDR2 sequences are MNHEY and SMNVEV (reference sequence). The CDR3 is 15 residues long. Trimming cost V 5 bases and J 7 bases; bases outside gene matches: 8. The CDR3 DNA is TGTGCCAGCAGTGACAGGGTGTCCGTGAATTCACCCCTCCACTTT. This translates into CASSDRVSVNSPLHF.

The J gene is TRBJ2-7, the V gene TRBV27, with 9 bases fitting TRBD2. V dropped 6 bases and J dropped 0; count of bases not matched to a gene: 0. Germline CDR1 and CDR2: MNHEY and SMNVEV (reference sequence). The CDR3 is made up of 13 amino acids. The CDR3 bases are TGTGCCAGCAGGACTAGCGGCTCCTACGAGCAGTACTTC. Translation: CASRTSGSYEQYF.

This rearrangement joins TRBV19 to TRBJ1-5; no reliable D call. Germline loops: CDR1 LNHDA, CDR2 SQIVND (reference sequence). The CDR3 contains 15 residues. V was pared by 3 bases and J by 0 bases, with 9 bases between. CDR3 amino acids: CASSIRRNSNQPQHF. The CDR3 DNA reads TGTGCCAGTAGTATTCGGAGGAATAGCAATCAGCCCCAGCATTTT.

This clone was seen a few times. This rearrangement joins TRBV29-1 to TRBJ2-3; 9 bases agree with TRBD2. Losses at the gene ends were 2 bases for V and 5 bases for J; bases not matched to a gene: 8. This CDR3 is 15 amino acids long. CDR1 and CDR2 from the germline V gene are SQVTM and ANQGSEA. The CDR3 is CSVEMAGGAGDTQYF. The DNA of the CDR3 is TGCAGCGTTGAAATGGCGGGAGGGGCGGGAGATACGCAGTATTTT.

The chain carries TRBV15 and TRBJ2-3; a weak D match, TRBD1 (7 bases). Germline CDR1 and CDR2: LNHNV and YYDKDF (reference sequence). CDR3 length: 15 amino acids. Trimming cost V 3 bases and J 4 bases, with 14 bases left between them. The CDR3 DNA is TGTGCCACCAGCAGTTTAACAGGGGAGGCAGATACGCAGTATTTT. Encoded protein: CATSSLTGEADTQYF.

The J gene is TRBJ1-5, the V gene TRBV3-1 (or the pseudogene TRBV3-2), with 8 bases lining up with TRBD1. The CDR3 extends over 16 amino acids. Germline CDR1 reads LGHDT; CDR2 reads YNNKEL (reference sequence). Trimming cost V 3 bases and J 3 bases; bases outside gene matches: 7. The CDR3: CASSHSGGAVNQPQHF. CDR3 in DNA: TGTGCCAGCAGCCACTCAGGGGGCGCGGTCAATCAGCCCCAGCATTTT.

The rearrangement links TRBV9 to TRBJ2-3; 15 bases fit TRBD2. The ends lost 4 bases at V and 3 bases at J; junction bases unmatched: 6. CDR1 SGDLS and CDR2 YYNGEE come from the germline V gene. This CDR3 is built from 17 residues. CDR3 protein: CASSRGLAGGRTDTQYF. CDR3 bases: TGTGCCAGCAGCAGAGGACTAGCGGGAGGGAGAACAGATACGCAGTATTTT.

This chain connects TRBV29-1 to TRBJ1-4; D may be TRBD1 (6 bases). Trimming took off 5 bases at V and 3 bases at J, with 13 bases between the two ends. The germline V gene has CDR1 SQVTM and CDR2 ANQGSEA. This CDR3 has 14 residues. The CDR3 sequence is CSVSSGASNEKLFF. DNA for the CDR3: TGCAGCGTTAGTTCAGGGGCTTCTAATGAAAAACTGTTTTTT.

The chain joins TRBV10-3 to TRBJ2-2; 9 bases map to TRBD1. Trimming took 3 bases from V and 1 from J; bases not matched to a gene: 6. The CDR3 is 17 residues long. Germline CDR1 is ENHRY and CDR2 is SYGVKD. The CDR3 coding sequence is TGTGCCATCAGTGAAGCTTTGGGACAGGGGAACACCGGGGAGCTGTTTTTT. Translation: CAISEALGQGNTGELFF.

V usage is TRBV28 and J usage is TRBJ2-1, with TRBD2 matching 11 bases. V trimming: 10 bases; J trimming: 0 bases; junction bases outside the gene matches: 11. The CDR3 sequence is 17 residues long. The germline V gene has CDR1 MDHEN and CDR2 SYDVKM. The CDR3 reads CATASLAGGSSYNEQFF. DNA for the CDR3: TGTGCCACCGCTTCCTTAGCGGGAGGGAGCTCCTACAATGAGCAGTTCTTC.

This clone has a handful of counts. The V and J genes are TRBV19 and TRBJ1-5; D not certain. The CDR3 consists of 17 residues. Germline CDR1 and CDR2: LNHDA and SQIVND (reference sequence). V lost 1 base to trimming and J lost 0 bases, with 13 bases between them. The CDR3 DNA follows: TGTGCCAGTAGTATAGCAGGAACAGCCCATAGCAATCAGCCCCAGCATTTT. This translates into CASSIAGTAHSNQPQHF.

The CDR3 DNA reads TGTGCCAGCAGCCCCGTGACAGGGAGCACAGATACGCAGTATTTT. Encoded protein: CASSPVTGSTDTQYF. This sequence joins TRBV7-9 and TRBJ2-3; 7 nucleotides match TRBD1. CDR1 is SEHNR, CDR2 FQNEAQ, per germline (reference sequence). Trimming cost V 5 bases and J 0 bases; bases outside gene matches: 5. This CDR3 region has 15 residues. The variable domain in full, completed from reference TRBV7-9 and TRBJ2-3, reads DTGVSQNPRHKITKRGQNVTFRCDPISEHNRLYWYRQTLGQGPEFLTYFQNEAQLEKSRLLSDRFSAERPKGSFSTLEIQRTEQGDSAMYLCASSPVTGSTDTQYFGPGTRLTVL.

The chain is built from TRBV5-1 and TRBJ1-1; D perhaps matches TRBD1 (5 bases). Germline loops: CDR1 SGHRS, CDR2 YFSETQ. V was clipped by 4 bases and J by 3 bases, with 13 bases between them. This CDR3 is 14 amino acids long. The CDR3 spells CASSPGHGYTEAFF. The CDR3 DNA is TGCGCCAGCAGCCCAGGACACGGGTACACTGAAGCTTTCTTT.

The chain uses TRBV14 and TRBJ2-5; a possible D gene is TRBD1 (5 bases). V was trimmed by 1 base and J by 4 bases, leaving 13 bases between them. CDR3 length: 15 residues. Germline CDR1 and CDR2: SGHDN and FVKESK. The DNA of the CDR3 is TGTGCCAGCAGCCAAGTTAGGGGTGTGGGAGAGACCCAGTACTTC. It translates to CASSQVRGVGETQYF.

This sequence joins TRBV7-9 and TRBJ1-2, with a weak D call TRBD1 (5 bases). Germline CDR1 and CDR2: SEHNR and FQNEAQ (reference sequence). The CDR3 totals 13 residues. V dropped 5 bases and J dropped 4 bases, with 11 bases sitting between them. The CDR3 DNA is TGTGCCAGCAGCGATAATGACAGCTATGGCTACACCTTC. It encodes CASSDNDSYGYTF.

This chain uses TRBV6-1 with TRBJ2-7; 9 bases line up with TRBD1. The CDR3 length is 19 residues. In germline, CDR1 is MNHNS, CDR2 SASEGT. Trimming at V came to 3 bases and at J to 7 bases, leaving 22 bases not matched to a gene. The CDR3 coding sequence is TGTGCCAGCAGTGATCCCCGCGGGACAGGGCAATTCGGGGTATTGGAGCAGTACTTC. This sequence encodes CASSDPRGTGQFGVLEQYF.

The V gene is TRBV12-3 or TRBV12-4, the J gene TRBJ1-1; D is perhaps TRBD1 (5 bases). There are 13 residues in the CDR3. V was trimmed by 3 bases and J by 6 bases, leaving 11 bases between them. The CDR3 DNA is TGTGCCAGCAGTTTGAAGGGACTATCTGAAGCTTTCTTT. Amino acid sequence: CASSLKGLSEAFF.